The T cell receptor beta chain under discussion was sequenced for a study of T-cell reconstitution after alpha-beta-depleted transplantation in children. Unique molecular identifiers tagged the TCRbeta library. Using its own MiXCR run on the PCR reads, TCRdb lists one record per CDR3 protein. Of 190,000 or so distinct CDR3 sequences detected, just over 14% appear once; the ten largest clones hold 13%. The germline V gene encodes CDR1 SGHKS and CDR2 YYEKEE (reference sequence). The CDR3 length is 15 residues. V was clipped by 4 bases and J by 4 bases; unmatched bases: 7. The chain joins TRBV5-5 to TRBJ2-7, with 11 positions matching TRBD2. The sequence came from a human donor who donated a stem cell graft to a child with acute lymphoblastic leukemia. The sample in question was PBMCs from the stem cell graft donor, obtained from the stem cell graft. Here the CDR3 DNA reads TGTGCCAGCAGCCGAGCCGGGACTAGCGGTTACGAGCAGTACTTC. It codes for CASSRAGTSGYEQYF.